These 9 T cell receptor beta chains share one sample of origin, sequenced in a study of spatial heterogeneity in lung cancer (dated by TCRdb to about 2019). Library generation was performed with 5' RACE. Sequenced using a NextSeq 500. TCRdb handled the public reads itself, with Q25 trimming in fastp and clone calling in MiXCR, and kept productive beta chains. Entries are consolidated by CDR3 protein sequence, retaining the most common genes and DNA. This sample comprises some 25,000 distinct CDR3 sequences, approximately 4.8% of them detected only once. The top ten clonotypes cover roughly 5% of the sample. Reading the label with the study, this specimen's time point is: sample taken at primary tumor resection. The material was PBMCs, obtained at surgery. Receptors originate from a male donor with early-stage non-small cell lung cancer.

This clonotype was found many times. The J gene is TRBJ2-3, the V gene TRBV7-2; 8 bases map to TRBD2. CDR1 and CDR2 from the germline V gene are SGHTA and FQGNSA. V lost 4 bases and J lost 2; bases outside the gene matches: 5. This CDR3 comprises 15 residues. As DNA, the CDR3 is TGTGCCAGCAGCTCTATAGCGGGGACCACAGATACGCAGTATTTT. Translation: CASSSIAGTTDTQYF.

This clonotype was counted ten times or more. The chain links TRBV7-9 to TRBJ2-3, with 10 positions matching TRBD1. This CDR3 is 17 amino acids long. V was clipped by 4 bases and J by 3 bases; unmatched bases: 10. The germline gives CDR1 SEHNR, CDR2 FQNEAQ (reference sequence). The CDR3 loop is CASSSRRGQGRTDTQYF. CDR3 DNA: TGTGCCAGCAGCTCGCGCCGGGGACAGGGGAGGACAGATACGCAGTATTTT.

This clonotype was found many times. The chain uses TRBV18 and TRBJ2-5; no clear D gene. The ends were cut back, 3 bases at V and 4 bases at J, with 12 bases in the middle. Germline V lookup: CDR1 KGHSH, CDR2 LQKENI. This CDR3 spans 14 amino acids. Here the CDR3 DNA reads TGTGCCAGCTCACCGACCGGGCCCTCAGAGACCCAGTACTTC. This sequence encodes CASSPTGPSETQYF.

This clonotype was found many times. The J gene is TRBJ2-7, the V gene TRBV2; D may be TRBD2 (5 bases). CDR3 length equals 12 residues. V was shortened by 2 bases and J by 4 bases, with 6 bases between the two germline ends. The germline gives CDR1 SNHLY, CDR2 FYNNEI. In DNA form, the CDR3 reads TGTGCCAGCAGTGAATCGGGGTACGAGCAGTACTTC. Protein product: CASSESGYEQYF.

Ten or more counts support this clonotype. The V call is TRBV6-2 or TRBV6-3, the J call TRBJ1-2; D remains unclear. Germline CDR1 MNHEY, CDR2 SVGEGT. The CDR3 sequence is 12 residues long. V shed 5 bases and J shed 9 bases, with 13 bases lying between them. The CDR3 nucleotides read TGTGCCAGCAGTAAACAGTCCCGAAGCTACACCTTC. Its protein product is CASSKQSRSYTF.

The gene calls are TRBV7-2 and TRBJ2-2; TRBD1 agrees at 12 bases. The V gene end was trimmed by 5 bases and the J gene end by 7 bases; junction bases not matched to a gene: 14. Germline CDR1 is SGHTA and CDR2 is FQGNSA. CDR3 length equals 18 residues. Here the CDR3 DNA reads TGTGCCAGCAGCCCTGGGACAGGGGGCCGGGGGGCCGACGGGGAGCTGTTTTTT. Protein sequence: CASSPGTGGRGADGELFF.

This clonotype was observed many times. The CDR3, as DNA: TGTGCCAGCAGCTCACATATTGGGACTAATCAGCCCCAGCATTTT. It translates to CASSSHIGTNQPQHF. The chain joins TRBV7-2 to TRBJ1-5; maybe TRBD1 (5 bases). The CDR3 has 15 amino acids. Trimming left V 4 bases short and J 4 bases short, with 14 bases between. Germline values: CDR1 SGHTA, CDR2 FQGNSA.

This clonotype was counted only a few times. CDR3 in amino acids: CASSSGGLGTDTQYF. The CDR3 coding sequence is TGTGCCAGCAGCTCGGGGGGCCTAGGTACAGATACGCAGTATTTT. This rearrangement joins TRBV9 to TRBJ2-3; D might be TRBD2 (7 bases). The V and J ends lost 4 bases and 3 bases respectively, with 15 bases between them. From germline, CDR1 is SGDLS and CDR2 YYNGEE. The CDR3 has 15 residues.

This clonotype was found many times. The J gene is TRBJ2-3, the V gene TRBV12-2; no check of the table's D call, TRBD1, against the DNA was made. TRBV12-2 is recorded as a pseudogene. The CDR3 extends over 17 amino acids. Here the CDR3 reads CAGRDRGLAGGSDTQYF. The DNA of the CDR3 is TGTGCAGGCCGGGACAGGGGATTAGCGGGAGGCTCAGATACGCAGTATTTT.